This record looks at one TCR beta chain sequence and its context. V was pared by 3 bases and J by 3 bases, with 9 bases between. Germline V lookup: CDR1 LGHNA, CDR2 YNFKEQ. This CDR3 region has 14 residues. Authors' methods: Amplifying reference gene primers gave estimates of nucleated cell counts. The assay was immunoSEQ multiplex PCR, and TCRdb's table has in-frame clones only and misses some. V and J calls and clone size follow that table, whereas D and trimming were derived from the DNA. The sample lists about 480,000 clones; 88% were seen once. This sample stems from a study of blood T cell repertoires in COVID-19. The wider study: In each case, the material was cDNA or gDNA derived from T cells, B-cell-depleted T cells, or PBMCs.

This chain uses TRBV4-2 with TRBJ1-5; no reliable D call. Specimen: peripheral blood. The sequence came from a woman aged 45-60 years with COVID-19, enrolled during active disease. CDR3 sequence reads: CASSQAVINQPQHF. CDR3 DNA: TGTGCCAGCAGCCAGGCAGTCATCAATCAGCCCCAGCATTTT.